This TCR beta chain came from a study of blood T cell repertoires in COVID-19. Germline V gene data show CDR1 as LNHDA and CDR2 as SQIVND (reference sequence). V lost 5 bases to trimming and J lost 2 bases, with 10 bases between them. This CDR3 has 14 amino acids. Data came from immunoSEQ multiplex PCR; TCRdb stores just in-frame clones and leaves some out. The repertoire holds 150,000 to 200,000 clones, with roughly 87% as singletons. Sequenced: peripheral blood. The V gene is TRBV19, the J gene TRBJ1-5; tentatively, D is TRBD1 (5 bases). The TCR was taken from a man in his 60s with active or convalescent COVID-19. This CDR3 is CASSWGRGNQPQHF. The DNA for the CDR3 is TGTGCCAGTAGTTGGGGCAGGGGCAATCAGCCCCAGCATTTT.